This entry describes one T cell receptor beta chain. Its target is unknown. The data were obtained in a study of cytomegalovirus exposure and HLA in healthy donors. Primers included in the PCR were 60 Vbeta and 13 Jbeta primers. The repertoire was sequenced with immunoSEQ multiplex PCR; TCRdb's copy has only in-frame clones and lacks some. The data show about 190,000 clones, with over 70% seen just once and 3.8% held by the top ten. Findings and caveats of the study: Association of approximately 18,000 TCR beta sequences with HLA alleles was found at 0.05 false discovery rate in a later analysis. Across donors, presence/absence analyses took sequencing depth to be roughly uniform. Cytomegalovirus-associated status was assigned to more than 150 TCR beta chains.

The CDR3 covers 16 residues. J is TRBJ1-4 and V is TRBV21-1; the table's TRBD1 call for D was not verified on the DNA. TRBV21-1 is a pseudogene locus. The sample comprised PBMCs. This clonotype was sampled from a man aged 45 to 65 in good health and CMV-seronegative. The CDR3 DNA follows: TGTGCCAGCAACTACCCGATGGGACAGCCTAATGAAAAACTGTTTTTT. Protein: CASNYPMGQPNEKLFF.